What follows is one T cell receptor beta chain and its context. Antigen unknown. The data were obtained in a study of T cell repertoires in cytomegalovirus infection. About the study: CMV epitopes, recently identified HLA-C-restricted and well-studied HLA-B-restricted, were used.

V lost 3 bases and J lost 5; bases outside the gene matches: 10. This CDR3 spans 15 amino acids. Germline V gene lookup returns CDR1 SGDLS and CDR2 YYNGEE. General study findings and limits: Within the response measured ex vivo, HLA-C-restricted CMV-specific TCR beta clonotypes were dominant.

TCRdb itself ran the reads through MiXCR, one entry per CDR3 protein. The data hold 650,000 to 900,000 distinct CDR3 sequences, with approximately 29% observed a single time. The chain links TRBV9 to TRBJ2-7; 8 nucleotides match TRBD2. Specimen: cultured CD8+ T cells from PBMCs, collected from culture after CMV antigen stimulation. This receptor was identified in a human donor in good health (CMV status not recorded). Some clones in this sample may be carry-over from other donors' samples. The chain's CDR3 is CASSAGGDLGDEQYV. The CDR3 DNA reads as TGTGCCAGCAGCGCGGGGGGGGACCTGGGGGACGAGCAGTACGTC.